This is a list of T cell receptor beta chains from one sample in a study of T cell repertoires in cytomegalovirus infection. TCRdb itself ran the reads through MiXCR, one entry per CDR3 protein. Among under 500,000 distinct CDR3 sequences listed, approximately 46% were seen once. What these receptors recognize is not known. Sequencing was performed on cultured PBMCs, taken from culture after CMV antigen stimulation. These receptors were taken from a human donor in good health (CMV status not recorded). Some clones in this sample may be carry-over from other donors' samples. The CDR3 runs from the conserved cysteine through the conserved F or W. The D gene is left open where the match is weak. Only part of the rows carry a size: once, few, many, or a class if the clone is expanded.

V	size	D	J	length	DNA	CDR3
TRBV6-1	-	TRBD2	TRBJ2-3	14	TGTGCCAGCAAACTAGCGTCTAGCACAGATACGCAGTATTTT	CASKLASSTDTQYF
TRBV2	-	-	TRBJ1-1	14	TGTGCCAGCAGTCGGACAGATGGGGACACTGAAGCTTTCTTT	CASSRTDGDTEAFF
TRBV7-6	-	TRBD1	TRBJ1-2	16	TGTGCCAGCAGCCACGGGACAGGGGCCCTCCTTAGTGGCTACACCTTC	CASSHGTGALLSGYTF
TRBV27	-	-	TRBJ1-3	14	TGTGCCAGCAGTTTAGGTCGGCCTGGAAACACCATATATTTT	CASSLGRPGNTIYF
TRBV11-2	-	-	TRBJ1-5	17	TGTGCCAGCAGAACAACTGGACAGCCAGCTAACAATCAGCCCCAGCATTTT	CASRTTGQPANNQPQHF
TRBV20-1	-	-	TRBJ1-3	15	TGCAGTGCTAGTAAGGGGTCCGCGGTCGGAAACACCATATATTTT	CSASKGSAVGNTIYF
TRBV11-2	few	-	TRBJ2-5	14	TGTGCCAGCAGCTTTCGGGTCCCGAGGGAGACCCAGTACTTC	CASSFRVPRETQYF
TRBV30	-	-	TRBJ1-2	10	TGTGCCTCCTCCTTTGGTGGCTACACCTTC	CASSFGGYTF
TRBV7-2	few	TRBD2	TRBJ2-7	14	TGTGCCAGCAGCTTAGAAGCCGGGAGGGGCGAGCAGTACTTC	CASSLEAGRGEQYF
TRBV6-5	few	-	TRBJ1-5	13	TGTGCCAGCGCGTTACAACGATATCAGCCCCAGCATTTT	CASALQRYQPQHF
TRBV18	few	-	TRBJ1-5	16	TGTGCCAGCTCACCACGGGCCGGAGGTCGCAATCAGCCCCAGCATTTT	CASSPRAGGRNQPQHF
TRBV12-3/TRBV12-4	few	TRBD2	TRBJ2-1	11	TGTGCCAGCAGTTTAAGCGGGGGGCAGTTCTTC	CASSLSGGQFF
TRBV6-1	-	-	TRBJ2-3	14	TGTGCTTCGAGGAGAGCGGAGGGGGTAGATACGCAGTATTTT	CASRRAEGVDTQYF
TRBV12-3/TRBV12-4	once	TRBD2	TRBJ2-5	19	TGTGCCAGCAGTTTCGGTCTAGCGGGGGGACTCCTCAACCAAGAGACCCAGTACTTC	CASSFGLAGGLLNQETQYF
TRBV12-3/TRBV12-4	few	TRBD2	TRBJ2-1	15	TGTGCCAGCAGCCCCTCCGCTAGCGGTAACAATGAGCAGTTCTTC	CASSPSASGNNEQFF
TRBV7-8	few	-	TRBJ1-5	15	TGTGCCAGCAGCTTAAAATCGAGGGAACCTCAGCCCCAGCATTTT	CASSLKSREPQPQHF
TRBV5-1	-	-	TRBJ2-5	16	TGCGCCAGCAGCTTGGACAGGGTAGGGGACCAAGAGACCCAGTACTTC	CASSLDRVGDQETQYF
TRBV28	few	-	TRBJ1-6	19	TGTGCCAGCAGTTTATATGCGGGACAAACTACCTCCTATAATTCACCCCTCCACTTT	CASSLYAGQTTSYNSPLHF
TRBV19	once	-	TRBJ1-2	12	TGTGCCAGTGGCTTTTATTCCGATGGCTACACCTTC	CASGFYSDGYTF
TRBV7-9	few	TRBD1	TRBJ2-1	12	TGTGCCAGCAGCCTAAGGGGGCTCGGTGTGTTCTTC	CASSLRGLGVFF
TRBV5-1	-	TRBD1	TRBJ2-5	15	TGCGCCAGCAGCTTGGCACGGACAGGGGAGGGGACCCAGTACTTC	CASSLARTGEGTQYF
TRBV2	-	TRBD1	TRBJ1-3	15	TGTACCAGCGCCCGACAGGGTAACGCTGGAAACACCATATATTTT	CTSARQGNAGNTIYF